This is a list of T cell receptor beta chains from one sample in a study of beta chain features in type 1 diabetes. The repertoire was sequenced with immunoSEQ multiplex PCR; TCRdb's copy has only in-frame clones and lacks some. The sample records about 160,000 clones, roughly 8% being singletons. What was sequenced was central memory CD4+ T cells from blood. The receptor set was obtained from a man aged 18 to 29 with type 1 diabetes. Both conserved end residues are part of each CDR3. D genes are given only for firm matches. A row's size may be missing; if present it is once, few, many or a size class.

j_call,v_call,clone_size,d_call,cdr3_nt,cdr3_aa
TRBJ2-1,TRBV2,few,.,TGTGCCAGCCGATCAGACGGGAATGAGCAGTTCTTC,CASRSDGNEQFF
TRBJ2-1,TRBV5-1,few,TRBD2,TGCGCCAGCAGCCCAATAACTAGCGGGAGTCACGATGAGCAGTTCTTC,CASSPITSGSHDEQFF
TRBJ2-1,TRBV5-1,.,.,TGCGCCAGCAGCTCACAGGGTGGCAATGAGCAGTTCTTC,CASSSQGGNEQFF
TRBJ2-5,TRBV29-1,few,.,TGCAGCGTAAACAGGGGGGGCGAGACCCAGTACTTC,CSVNRGGETQYF
TRBJ2-5,TRBV4-3,.,TRBD2,TGCGCCAGCAGCCAAGCCCGGACTAGCGTGGAGACCCAGTACTTC,CASSQARTSVETQYF
TRBJ2-4,TRBV29-1,few,.,TGCAGCGTGGTAACAGGGGGGGGACACAAAAACATTCAGTACTTC,CSVVTGGGHKNIQYF
TRBJ1-4,TRBV6-5,.,.,TGTGCCAGCAGTTACTCTGCGGACTATAATGAAAAACTGTTTTTT,CASSYSADYNEKLFF
TRBJ2-6,TRBV6-6,.,.,TGTGCCAGCACCTTAAGGGGTGCTGGGGCCAACGTCCTGACTTTC,CASTLRGAGANVLTF
TRBJ1-2,TRBV5-4,few,TRBD1,TGTGCCAGTACGACAGGGGAGCGGACACATGGCTACACCTTC,CASTTGERTHGYTF
TRBJ2-5,TRBV7-9,few,.,TGTGCCAGCAGCCCCCTCGGTATACAAGAGACCCAGTACTTC,CASSPLGIQETQYF
TRBJ2-2,TRBV4-2,.,TRBD2,TGTGCCAGCAGCCCCGATAGCGGGGGCACCGGGGAGCTGTTTTTT,CASSPDSGGTGELFF
TRBJ2-3,TRBV19,few,.,TGTGCCAGTAGTATATGGAGGGACCGGGCAGATACGCAGTATTTT,CASSIWRDRADTQYF
TRBJ1-5,TRBV2,.,.,TGTGCCAGCAATCCACAGGGATCGAGTAATCAGCCCCAGCATTTT,CASNPQGSSNQPQHF
TRBJ1-2,TRBV25-1,.,TRBD1,TGTGCCAGCAGGGGACAGCATTATGGCTACACCTTC,CASRGQHYGYTF
TRBJ1-2,TRBV4-3,.,.,TGCGCCAGCAGCCAAAGTAACGGCTATGGCTACACCTTC,CASSQSNGYGYTF
TRBJ1-1,TRBV10-3,few,.,TGTGCCATCAGGGAAGGGGGGAACACTGAAGCTTTCTTT,CAIREGGNTEAFF
TRBJ2-2,TRBV4-3,few,.,TGCGCCAGCAGCCAAGAGTATCAGGGCGACACCGGGGAGCTGTTTTTT,CASSQEYQGDTGELFF
TRBJ2-3,TRBV18,few,.,TGTGCCAGCTCACCACTAAAAGATACGCAGTATTTT,CASSPLKDTQYF